This TCR beta chain originates from a study of shared clonotypes between healthy human individuals. V lost 5 bases and J 6 bases, leaving 14 bases between the germline ends. Germline CDR1 and CDR2: SGHTA and FQGTGA. The CDR3 covers 13 residues. Researchers ran the assay at a deep level. Sequenced by immunoSEQ multiplex PCR; TCRdb stores in-frame clones only, minus some. The sample lists 300,000 to 350,000 clones, 73% occurring once. The chain employs TRBV7-3 and TRBJ2-7, with D hard to call. The receptor was derived from a man aged 25 to 40 in good health. Sequencing was performed on memory CD4+ T cells sorted from blood. Subset described: CD45RA-negative fraction. The CDR3 coding sequence is TGTGCCAGCAGCCCAACCCGGACGGGCGAGCAGTACTTC. It specifies CASSPTRTGEQYF.